A selection of T cell receptor beta chains follows, all from one sample in a study of shared clonotypes between healthy human individuals. Produced via immunoSEQ multiplex PCR; TCRdb's table is partial and in-frame only. This table has about 2.5 million clones, about 90% appearing once. The sequenced material came from naive CD4+ T cells from PBMCs. The origin of the receptors is a man aged 18 to 29 in good health. Some clones in this sample may be carry-over from other donors' samples. The CDR3 runs from the conserved cysteine through the conserved F or W. D genes are given only for firm matches. Size tells how often a clone was seen (once, few, many) or the class of an expanded clone, and some rows leave it out.

J gene | V gene | D gene | clone size | CDR3 protein | CDR3 DNA
TRBJ2-7 | TRBV6-5 | NA | NA | CASSYSGLHGNEQYF | TGTGCCAGCAGTTACTCGGGACTTCATGGGAACGAGCAGTACTTC
TRBJ1-5 | TRBV5-1 | NA | NA | CASSPGPGGGNQPQHF | TGCGCCAGCAGCCCGGGGCCGGGAGGGGGGAATCAGCCCCAGCATTTT
TRBJ2-6 | TRBV7-8 | NA | once | CASSPLGRGSGANVLTF | TGTGCCAGCAGCCCCTTAGGTCGGGGTTCTGGGGCCAACGTCCTGACTTTC
TRBJ2-5 | TRBV20-1 | NA | NA | CSAPGLAPRYF | TGCAGTGCTCCTGGGCTCGCCCCAAGGTACTTC
TRBJ1-2 | TRBV15 | NA | NA | CATSRETPGAYYGYTF | TGTGCCACCAGCAGAGAGACGCCGGGGGCATACTATGGCTACACCTTC
TRBJ1-1 | TRBV30 | NA | NA | CAWTTGGANTEAFF | TGTGCCTGGACCACCGGGGGCGCGAACACTGAAGCTTTCTTT
TRBJ2-3 | TRBV4-2 | TRBD2 | NA | CASSQGRTSGDTDTQYF | TGTGCCAGCAGCCAAGGGCGGACTAGCGGGGACACAGATACGCAGTATTTT
TRBJ1-1 | TRBV11-2 | NA | NA | CASSGATEAFF | TGTGCCAGCAGCGGGGCAACTGAAGCTTTCTTT
TRBJ2-7 | TRBV27 | NA | once | CASSWSRVSDEQYF | TGTGCCAGCAGTTGGAGCAGGGTATCTGACGAGCAGTACTTC
TRBJ2-5 | TRBV15 | NA | NA | CATSRGGVETQYF | TGTGCCACCAGCAGAGGGGGAGTTGAGACCCAGTACTTC
TRBJ1-6 | TRBV6-1 | TRBD1 | NA | CASSGKQGADSPLHF | TGTGCCAGCAGTGGTAAACAGGGGGCAGATTCACCCCTCCACTTT
TRBJ2-3 | TRBV7-8 | NA | NA | CASSPYGPDTQYF | TGTGCCAGCAGTCCATATGGGCCAGATACGCAGTATTTT
TRBJ1-2 | TRBV5-4 | TRBD1 | once | CASTNGQGRNGYTF | TGTGCCAGCACCAACGGACAGGGAAGGAATGGCTACACCTTC
TRBJ2-7 | TRBV5-1 | NA | NA | CASSLGVARYEQYF | TGCGCCAGCAGCTTGGGGGTAGCTAGGTACGAGCAGTACTTC
TRBJ2-3 | TRBV7-3 | TRBD2 | NA | CASSLTGTSGRRGFTDTQYF | TGTGCCAGCAGCTTAACTGGGACTAGCGGGAGGCGGGGTTTCACAGATACGCAGTATTTT
TRBJ1-5 | TRBV7-8 | NA | NA | CASSLDRVQPQHF | TGTGCCAGCAGCTTAGATCGGGTTCAGCCCCAGCATTTT
TRBJ2-3 | TRBV5-4 | NA | NA | CASSTRQGTLDTQYF | TGTGCCAGCAGCACCCGGCAGGGGACCCTGGATACGCAGTATTTT
TRBJ2-7 | TRBV25-1 | TRBD2 | NA | CASSEGNRLAASYEQYF | TGTGCCAGCAGTGAGGGGAACAGGCTAGCGGCCTCCTACGAGCAGTACTTC
TRBJ1-2 | TRBV2 | NA | NA | CASTRGWSYTF | TGTGCCAGCACAAGGGGCTGGAGCTACACCTTC
TRBJ2-3 | TRBV28 | NA | NA | CASSQRHNTQYF | TGTGCCAGCAGCCAGAGGCACAATACGCAGTATTTT
TRBJ2-5 | TRBV6-1 | NA | NA | CASSEALGGQLRTQYF | TGTGCCAGCAGTGAAGCGCTTGGGGGACAACTTCGGACCCAGTACTTC
TRBJ2-7 | TRBV5-8 | TRBD2 | NA | CASSLARVAGVVYEQYF | TGTGCCAGCAGCTTGGCTAGGGTAGCGGGAGTGGTCTACGAGCAGTACTTC
TRBJ1-1 | TRBV10-2 | NA | NA | CASSRAPVRQGTEAFF | TGCGCCAGCAGTCGAGCCCCAGTTAGGCAGGGGACTGAAGCTTTCTTT
TRBJ1-1 | TRBV7-2 | TRBD1 | NA | CASSLTKPGTGGYSEAFF | TGTGCCAGCAGCCTAACAAAGCCCGGGACAGGGGGCTACTCTGAAGCTTTCTTT
TRBJ1-3 | TRBV6-1 | NA | NA | CASSVGHEASGNTIYF | TGTGCCAGCAGTGTAGGACACGAGGCCTCTGGAAACACCATATATTTT
TRBJ2-3 | TRBV5-1 | TRBD2 | NA | CASSTSGSPDTQYF | TGCGCCAGCAGCACTAGCGGGAGCCCAGATACGCAGTATTTT
TRBJ1-1 | TRBV28 | NA | NA | CASTPWGGQGLAFF | TGTGCCAGCACCCCTTGGGGCGGGCAGGGACTGGCTTTCTTT
TRBJ1-1 | TRBV7-3 | NA | NA | CASSPRAMEGGTEAFF | TGTGCCAGCAGCCCCCGGGCCATGGAGGGTGGCACTGAAGCTTTCTTT
TRBJ1-4 | TRBV27 | NA | NA | CASSPRGGSGEKLFF | TGTGCCAGCAGTCCTCGCGGGGGTAGTGGTGAAAAACTGTTTTTT
TRBJ2-3 | TRBV5-6 | NA | once | CASSLRATDTQYF | TGTGCCAGCAGCTTGAGGGCCACAGATACGCAGTATTTT
TRBJ2-7 | TRBV9 | TRBD2 | NA | CASSVGLAGVSYEQYF | TGTGCCAGCAGCGTAGGACTAGCGGGAGTATCCTACGAGCAGTACTTC
TRBJ1-2 | TRBV9 | NA | few | CASSVVPSPPDGYTF | TGTGCCAGCAGCGTAGTCCCATCCCCTCCTGATGGCTACACCTTC
TRBJ2-3 | TRBV5-1 | TRBD2 | NA | CASSAGGRTSTDTQYF | TGCGCCAGCAGCGCGGGCGGGAGGACTAGCACAGATACGCAGTATTTT
TRBJ2-5 | TRBV5-4 | NA | once | CASSPQRKETQYF | TGTGCCAGCAGTCCCCAGCGCAAGGAGACCCAGTACTTC
TRBJ2-5 | TRBV18 | NA | once | CASSPFSPGRGETQYF | TGTGCCAGCTCACCATTTTCCCCGGGGAGAGGGGAGACCCAGTACTTC
TRBJ2-6 | TRBV19 | NA | NA | CASTPWASSGANVLTF | TGTGCCAGTACCCCGTGGGCGAGCTCTGGGGCCAACGTCCTGACTTTC
TRBJ1-4 | TRBV20-1 | NA | NA | CSAQLPRGLFF | TGCAGTGCTCAGTTACCCCGGGGACTGTTTTTT